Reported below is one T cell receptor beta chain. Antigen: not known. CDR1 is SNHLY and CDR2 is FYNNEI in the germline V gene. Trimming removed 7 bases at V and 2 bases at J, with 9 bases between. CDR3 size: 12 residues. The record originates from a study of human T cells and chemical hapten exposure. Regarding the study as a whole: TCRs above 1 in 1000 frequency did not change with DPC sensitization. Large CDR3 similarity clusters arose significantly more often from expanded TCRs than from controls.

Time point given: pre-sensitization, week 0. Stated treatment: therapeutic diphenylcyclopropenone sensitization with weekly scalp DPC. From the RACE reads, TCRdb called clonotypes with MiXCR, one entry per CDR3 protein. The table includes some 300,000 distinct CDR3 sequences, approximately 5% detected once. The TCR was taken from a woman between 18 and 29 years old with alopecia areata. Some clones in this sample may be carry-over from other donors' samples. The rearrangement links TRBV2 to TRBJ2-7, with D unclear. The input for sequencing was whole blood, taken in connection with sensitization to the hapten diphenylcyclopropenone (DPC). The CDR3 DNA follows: TGTGCCAGCAAGGACGATACCTACGAGCAGTACTTC. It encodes CASKDDTYEQYF.